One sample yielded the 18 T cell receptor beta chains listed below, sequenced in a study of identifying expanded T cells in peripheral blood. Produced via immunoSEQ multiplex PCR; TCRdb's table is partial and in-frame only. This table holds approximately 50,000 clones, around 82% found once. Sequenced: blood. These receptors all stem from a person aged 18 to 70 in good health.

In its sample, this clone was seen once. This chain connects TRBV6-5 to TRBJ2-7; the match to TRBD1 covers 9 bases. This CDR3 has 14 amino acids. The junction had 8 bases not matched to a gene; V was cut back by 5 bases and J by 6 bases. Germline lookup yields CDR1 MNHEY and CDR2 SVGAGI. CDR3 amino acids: CASSEGGQGFEQYV. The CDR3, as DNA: TGTGCCAGCAGTGAAGGGGGACAGGGTTTCGAGCAGTACGTC.

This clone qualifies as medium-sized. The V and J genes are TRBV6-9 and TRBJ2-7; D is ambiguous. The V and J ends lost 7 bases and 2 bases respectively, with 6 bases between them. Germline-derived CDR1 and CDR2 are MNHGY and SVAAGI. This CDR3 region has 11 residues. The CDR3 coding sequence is TGTGCCAGCAACACAGCCTACGAGCAGTACGTC. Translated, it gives CASNTAYEQYV.

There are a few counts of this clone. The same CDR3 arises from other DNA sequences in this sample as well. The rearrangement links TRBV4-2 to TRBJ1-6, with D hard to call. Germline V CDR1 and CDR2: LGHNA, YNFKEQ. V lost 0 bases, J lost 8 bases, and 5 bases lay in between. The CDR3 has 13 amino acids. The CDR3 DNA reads TGTGCCAGCAGCCAAGACAGTCATTCACCCCTCCACTTT. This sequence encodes CASSQDSHSPLHF.

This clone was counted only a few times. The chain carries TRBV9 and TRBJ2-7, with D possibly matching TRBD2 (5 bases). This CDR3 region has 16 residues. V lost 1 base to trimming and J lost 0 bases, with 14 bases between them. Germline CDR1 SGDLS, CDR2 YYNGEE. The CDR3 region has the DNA TGTGCCAGCAGCGTATTCGGCGGGCCCCCCTCCTACGAGCAGTACTTC. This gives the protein CASSVFGGPPSYEQYF.

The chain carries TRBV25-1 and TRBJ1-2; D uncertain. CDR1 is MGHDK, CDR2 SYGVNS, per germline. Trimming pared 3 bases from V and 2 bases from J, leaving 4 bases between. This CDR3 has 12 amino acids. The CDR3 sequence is CASSEGNYGYTF. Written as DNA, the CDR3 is TGTGCCAGCAGTGAGGGGAACTATGGCTACACCTTC.

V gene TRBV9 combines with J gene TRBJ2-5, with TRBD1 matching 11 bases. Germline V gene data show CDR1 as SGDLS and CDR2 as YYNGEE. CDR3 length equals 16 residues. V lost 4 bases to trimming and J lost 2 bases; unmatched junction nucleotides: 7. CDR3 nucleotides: TGTGCCAGCAGCCGTGGACAGGGGGCGGGGCAAGAGACCCAGTACTTC. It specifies CASSRGQGAGQETQYF.

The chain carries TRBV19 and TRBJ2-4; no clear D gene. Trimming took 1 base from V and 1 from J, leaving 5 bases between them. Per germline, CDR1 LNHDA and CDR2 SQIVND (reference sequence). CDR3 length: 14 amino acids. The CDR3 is CASSIGMAKNIQYF. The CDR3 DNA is TGTGCCAGTAGTATAGGGATGGCCAAAAACATTCAGTACTTC. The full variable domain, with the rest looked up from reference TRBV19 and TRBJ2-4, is DGGITQSPKYLFRKEGQNVTLSCEQNLNHDAMYWYRQDPGQGLRLIYYSQIVNDFQKGDIAEGYSVSREKKESFPLTVTSAQKNPTAFYLCASSIGMAKNIQYFGAGTRLSVL.

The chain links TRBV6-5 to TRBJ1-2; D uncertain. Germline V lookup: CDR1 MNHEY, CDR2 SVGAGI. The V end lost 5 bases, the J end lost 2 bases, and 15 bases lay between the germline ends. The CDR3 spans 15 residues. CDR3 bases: TGTGCCAGCAGTCCCGCAGGTAGTGCCAACTATGGCTACACCTTC. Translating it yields CASSPAGSANYGYTF.

The CDR3 loop is CASMIYSNQPQHF. The DNA of the CDR3 is TGTGCCAGCATGATATATAGCAATCAGCCCCAGCATTTT. V usage is TRBV6-1 and J usage is TRBJ1-5, with no clear D. The V and J ends lost 7 bases and 0 bases respectively, with 7 bases between them. This CDR3 region has 13 residues. Germline values: CDR1 MNHNS, CDR2 SASEGT.

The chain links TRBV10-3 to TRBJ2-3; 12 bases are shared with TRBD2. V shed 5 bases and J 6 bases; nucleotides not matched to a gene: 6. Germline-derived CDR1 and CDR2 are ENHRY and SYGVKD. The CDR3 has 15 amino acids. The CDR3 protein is CAISRLAGEEDTQYF. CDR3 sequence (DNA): TGTGCCATCAGTAGACTAGCGGGGGAGGAGGATACGCAGTATTTT.

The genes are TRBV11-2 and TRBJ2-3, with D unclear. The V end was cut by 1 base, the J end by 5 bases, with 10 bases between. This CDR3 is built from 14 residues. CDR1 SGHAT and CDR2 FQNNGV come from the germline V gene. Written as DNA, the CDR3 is TGTGCCAGCAGCTTAGGAAGTTGGGGAGATACGCAGTATTTT. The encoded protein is CASSLGSWGDTQYF.

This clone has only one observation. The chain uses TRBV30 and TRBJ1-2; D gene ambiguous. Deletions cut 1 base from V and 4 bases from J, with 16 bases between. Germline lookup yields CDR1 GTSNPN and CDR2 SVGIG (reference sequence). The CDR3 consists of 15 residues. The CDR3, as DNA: TGTGCCTGGAGTGCCGGACGGACTCTGGGCTATGGCTACACCTTC. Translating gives CAWSAGRTLGYGYTF.

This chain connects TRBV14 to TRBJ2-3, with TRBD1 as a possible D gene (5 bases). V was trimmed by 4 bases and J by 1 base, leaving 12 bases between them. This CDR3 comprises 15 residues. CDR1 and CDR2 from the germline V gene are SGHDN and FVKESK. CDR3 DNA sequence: TGTGCCAGCAGCCGAGAATTACAGGGCACAGATACGCAGTATTTT. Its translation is CASSRELQGTDTQYF.

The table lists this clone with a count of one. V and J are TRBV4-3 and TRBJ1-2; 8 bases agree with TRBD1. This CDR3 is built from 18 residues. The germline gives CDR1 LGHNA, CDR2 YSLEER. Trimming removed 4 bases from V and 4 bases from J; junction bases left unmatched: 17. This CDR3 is CASSPTPVDRGLGYGYTF. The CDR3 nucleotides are TGCGCCAGCAGCCCGACCCCCGTAGACAGGGGTCTTGGCTATGGCTACACCTTC.

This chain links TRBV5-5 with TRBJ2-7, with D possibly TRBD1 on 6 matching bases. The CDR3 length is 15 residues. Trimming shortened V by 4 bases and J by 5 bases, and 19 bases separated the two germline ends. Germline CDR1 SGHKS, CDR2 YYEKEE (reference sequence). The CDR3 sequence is CASSRTGTKVDEQYF. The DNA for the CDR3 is TGTGCCAGCAGCCGAACCGGGACAAAAGTAGACGAGCAGTACTTC.

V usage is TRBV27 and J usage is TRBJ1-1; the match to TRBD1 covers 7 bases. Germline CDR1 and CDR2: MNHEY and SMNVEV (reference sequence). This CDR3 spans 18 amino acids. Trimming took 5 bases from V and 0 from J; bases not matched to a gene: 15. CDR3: CASSQRTGGLGMNTEAFF. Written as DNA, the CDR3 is TGTGCCAGCAGTCAAAGGACAGGAGGCCTCGGGATGAACACTGAAGCTTTCTTT.

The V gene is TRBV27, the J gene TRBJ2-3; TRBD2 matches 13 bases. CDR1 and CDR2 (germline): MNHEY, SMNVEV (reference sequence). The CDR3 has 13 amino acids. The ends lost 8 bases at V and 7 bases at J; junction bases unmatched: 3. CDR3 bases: TGTGCCAGCGGGACTAGCGGGATTTATACGCAGTATTTT. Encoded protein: CASGTSGIYTQYF.

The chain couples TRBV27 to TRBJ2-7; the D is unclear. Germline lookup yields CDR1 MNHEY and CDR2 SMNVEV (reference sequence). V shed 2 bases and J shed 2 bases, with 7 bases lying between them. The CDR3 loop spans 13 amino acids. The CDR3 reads CASSLRGTYEQYF. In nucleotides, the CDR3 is TGTGCCAGCAGTTTACGAGGAACCTACGAGCAGTACTTC.